This T cell receptor (beta chain) stems from a study of memory CD4+ T cells and cytomegalovirus serostatus. Regarding the study as a whole: Suggested: most of the CMV-linked TCR signature lies in CD4+ memory cells.

Single viable CD3+CD4+CD8-CD45RO+ cells were sorted as the memory CD4+ T cells. For this clone: The target antigen is unknown.

Germline V gene data show CDR1 as SGHTA and CDR2 as FQGNSA. CDR3 length: 15 residues. The V gene end was trimmed by 5 bases and the J gene end by 4 bases; junction bases not matched to a gene: 10. Measured with immunoSEQ multiplex PCR; TCRdb has only the in-frame clones, and not every one. This sample has 61,000 or so clones; roughly 75% occur once, and the top ten carry 0.5% to 0.55%. Sequenced input: memory CD4+ T cells from blood. The chain joins TRBV7-2 to TRBJ1-2; 7 positions agree with TRBD1. This sequence originates from an adult in good health and CMV-seronegative. Some clones in this sample may be carry-over from other donors' samples. The CDR3 nucleotides read TGTGCCAGCAGCAAGACCGGGACAGAGATCTATGGCTACACCTTC. Encoded protein: CASSKTGTEIYGYTF.